This T cell receptor (beta chain) came from a study of regulatory and conventional T cells in RAG deficiency. Blood CD4+ CD25-low CD127-high conventional T cells supplied the genomic DNA template. The CDR3 spans 14 residues. Germline V gives CDR1 SGHNT, CDR2 YYREEE (reference sequence). V was clipped by 3 bases and J by 0 bases, with 9 bases between them. Study conclusions and caveats: Patient subsets had shorter CDR3s; Omenn Treg-Tconv overlap exceeded 75%. Omenn syndrome and CID/AS patients had approximately 91-fold fewer unique Treg TCR beta sequences, versus roughly 10-fold elsewhere. Sorted Omenn CD25-high CD127-low cells may not be bona fide Tregs. Shannon entropy was markedly lower and Simpson indices higher in RAG-deficient patients than control T-cell subsets.

TCRdb's copy holds only in-frame clones and misses some; the assay was immunoSEQ multiplex PCR. The profile shows approximately 48,000 clones, 75% to 90% of them singletons. With regard to this clone: What it recognizes is unknown.

In addition, the sample was reused for a study of regulatory T cells. That source reports: The primer mix had 52 TRBV and 13 TRBJ primers.

This TCR was sampled from a human donor in good health. The chain has TRBV5-4 and TRBJ1-2; no reliable D call. Source material: CD4+ effector T cells sorted from blood. Written as DNA, the CDR3 is TGTGCCAGCAGCTGGGGAGAAGCTAACTATGGCTACACCTTC. Its protein product is CASSWGEANYGYTF.